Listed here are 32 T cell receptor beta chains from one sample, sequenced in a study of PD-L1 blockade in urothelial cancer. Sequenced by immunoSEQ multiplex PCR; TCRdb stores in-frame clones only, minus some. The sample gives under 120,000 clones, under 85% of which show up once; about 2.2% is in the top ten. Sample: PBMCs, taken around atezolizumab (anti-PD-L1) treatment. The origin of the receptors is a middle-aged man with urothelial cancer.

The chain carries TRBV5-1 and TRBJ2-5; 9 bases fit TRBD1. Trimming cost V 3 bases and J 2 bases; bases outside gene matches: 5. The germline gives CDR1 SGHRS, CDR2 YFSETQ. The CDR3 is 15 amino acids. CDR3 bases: TGCGCCAGCAGCTATACCGGGACAGGGCAAGAGACCCAGTACTTC. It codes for CASSYTGTGQETQYF. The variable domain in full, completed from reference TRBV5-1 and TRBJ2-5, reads KAGVTQTPRYLIKTRGQQVTLSCSPISGHRSVSWYQQTPGQGLQFLFEYFSETQRNKGNFPGRFSGRQFSNSRSEMNVSTLELGDSALYLCASSYTGTGQETQYFGPGTRLLVL.

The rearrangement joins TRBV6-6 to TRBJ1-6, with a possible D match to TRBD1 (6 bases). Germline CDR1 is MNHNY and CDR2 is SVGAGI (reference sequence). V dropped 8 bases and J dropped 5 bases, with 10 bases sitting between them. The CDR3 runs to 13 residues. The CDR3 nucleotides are TGTGCCAGCCGGAGGACAGATAATTCACCCCTCCACTTT. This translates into CASRRTDNSPLHF.

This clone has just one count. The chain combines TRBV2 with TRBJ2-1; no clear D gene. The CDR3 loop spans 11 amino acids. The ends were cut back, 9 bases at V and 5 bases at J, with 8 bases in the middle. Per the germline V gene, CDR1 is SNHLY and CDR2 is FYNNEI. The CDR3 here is CASLTDNEQFF. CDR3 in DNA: TGTGCCAGTCTCACAGACAATGAGCAGTTCTTC.

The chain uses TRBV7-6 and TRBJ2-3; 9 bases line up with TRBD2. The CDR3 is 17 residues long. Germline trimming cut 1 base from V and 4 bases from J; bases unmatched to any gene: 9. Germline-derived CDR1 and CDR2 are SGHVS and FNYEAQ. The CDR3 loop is CASSLGRLAGAPDTQYF. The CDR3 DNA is TGTGCCAGCAGCTTAGGGAGGTTAGCGGGAGCTCCAGATACGCAGTATTTT.

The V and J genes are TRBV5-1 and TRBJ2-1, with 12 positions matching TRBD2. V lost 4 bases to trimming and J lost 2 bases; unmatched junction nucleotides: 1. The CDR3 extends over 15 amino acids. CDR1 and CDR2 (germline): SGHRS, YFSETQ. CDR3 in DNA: TGCGCCAGCAGCCGGACTAGCGGGACCTACAATGAGCAGTTCTTC. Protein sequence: CASSRTSGTYNEQFF.

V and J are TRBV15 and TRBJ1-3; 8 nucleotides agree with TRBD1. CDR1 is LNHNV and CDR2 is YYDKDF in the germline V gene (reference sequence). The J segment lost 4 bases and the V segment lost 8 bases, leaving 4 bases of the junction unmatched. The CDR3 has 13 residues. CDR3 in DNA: TGTGCCACCTCCGGGACAGGAGGAAACACCATATATTTT. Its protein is CATSGTGGNTIYF.

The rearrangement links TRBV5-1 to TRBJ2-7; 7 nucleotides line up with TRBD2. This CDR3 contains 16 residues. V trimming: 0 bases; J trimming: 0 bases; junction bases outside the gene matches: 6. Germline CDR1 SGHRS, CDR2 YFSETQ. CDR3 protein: CASSLVGGSLSYEQYF. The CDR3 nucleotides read TGCGCCAGCAGCTTGGTTGGCGGGAGCCTCTCCTACGAGCAGTACTTC.

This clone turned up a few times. CDR3 sequence (DNA): TGTGCCAGCAGACAGGACCCATCAGCGCCCCTCCACTTT. It yields the protein CASRQDPSAPLHF. V usage is TRBV7-8 and J usage is TRBJ1-6; TRBD1 might be the D (5 bases). Trimming took 6 bases from V and 13 from J, leaving 16 bases between them. Germline-derived CDR1 and CDR2 are SGHVS and FQNEAQ. The CDR3 totals 13 residues.

The CDR3 protein is CASSESREQYF. The CDR3 region has the DNA TGCGCCAGCAGTGAATCTCGCGAGCAGTACTTC. The chain combines TRBV10-2 with TRBJ2-7; D remains ambiguous. Trimming cost V 3 bases and J 6 bases, with 6 bases left between them. CDR1 and CDR2 from the germline V gene are WSHSY and SAAADI. There are 11 residues in the CDR3.

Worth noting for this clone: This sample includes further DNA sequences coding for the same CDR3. The CDR3 DNA sequence: TGCAGCGTAAGGACCGGGACAGCGAACACCGGGGAGCTGTTTTTT. It yields the protein CSVRTGTANTGELFF. The chain is built from TRBV29-1 and TRBJ2-2; 7 nucleotides align to TRBD1. This CDR3 is 15 amino acids long. V dropped 6 bases and J dropped 0; count of bases not matched to a gene: 7. Germline CDR1 and CDR2: SQVTM and ANQGSEA.

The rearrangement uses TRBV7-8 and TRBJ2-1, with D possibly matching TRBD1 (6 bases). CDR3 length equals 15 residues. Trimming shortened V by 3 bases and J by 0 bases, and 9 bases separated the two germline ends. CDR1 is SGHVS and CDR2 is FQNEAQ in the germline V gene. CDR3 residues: CASSFADSSYNEQFF. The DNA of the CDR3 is TGTGCCAGCAGCTTCGCGGACAGCTCCTACAATGAGCAGTTCTTC.

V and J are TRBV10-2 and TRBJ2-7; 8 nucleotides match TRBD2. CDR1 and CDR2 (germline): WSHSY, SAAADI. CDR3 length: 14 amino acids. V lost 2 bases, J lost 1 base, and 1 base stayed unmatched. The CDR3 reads CASSEPSGSYEQYF. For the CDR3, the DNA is TGCGCCAGCAGTGAGCCTAGCGGGTCCTACGAGCAGTACTTC.

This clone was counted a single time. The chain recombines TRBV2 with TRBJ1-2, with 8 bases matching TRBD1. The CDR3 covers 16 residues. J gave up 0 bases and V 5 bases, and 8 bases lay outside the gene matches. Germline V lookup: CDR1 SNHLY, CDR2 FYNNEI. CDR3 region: CASSNRGKNPNYGYTF. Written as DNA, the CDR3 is TGTGCCAGCAGTAACAGGGGGAAAAATCCTAACTATGGCTACACCTTC.

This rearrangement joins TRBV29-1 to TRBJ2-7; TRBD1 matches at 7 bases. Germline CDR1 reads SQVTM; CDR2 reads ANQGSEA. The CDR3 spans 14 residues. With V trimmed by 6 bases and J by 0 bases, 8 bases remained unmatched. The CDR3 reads CSVESDRASYEQYF. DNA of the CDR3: TGCAGCGTGGAAAGTGACAGGGCCTCCTACGAGCAGTACTTC.

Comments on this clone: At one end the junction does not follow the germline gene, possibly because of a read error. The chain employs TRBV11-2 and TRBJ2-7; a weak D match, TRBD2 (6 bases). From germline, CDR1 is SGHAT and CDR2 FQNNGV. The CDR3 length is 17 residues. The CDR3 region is CASSDRLRAGYSHEQYF. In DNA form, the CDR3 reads TGTGCCAGCAGCGACCGACTAAGAGCGGGTTACTCCCACGAGCAGTACTTC.

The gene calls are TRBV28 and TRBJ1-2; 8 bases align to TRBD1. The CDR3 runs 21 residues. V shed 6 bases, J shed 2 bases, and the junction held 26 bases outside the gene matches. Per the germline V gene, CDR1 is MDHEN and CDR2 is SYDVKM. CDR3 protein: CASSPGQDRQDIPRQNYGYTF. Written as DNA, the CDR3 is TGTGCCAGCAGCCCGGGACAGGATAGACAAGACATACCTAGACAAAACTATGGCTACACCTTC.

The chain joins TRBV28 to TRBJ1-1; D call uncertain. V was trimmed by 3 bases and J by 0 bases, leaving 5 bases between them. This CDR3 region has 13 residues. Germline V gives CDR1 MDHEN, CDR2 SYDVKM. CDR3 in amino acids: CASSLEVNTEAFF. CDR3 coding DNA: TGTGCCAGCAGTTTGGAGGTGAACACTGAAGCTTTCTTT.

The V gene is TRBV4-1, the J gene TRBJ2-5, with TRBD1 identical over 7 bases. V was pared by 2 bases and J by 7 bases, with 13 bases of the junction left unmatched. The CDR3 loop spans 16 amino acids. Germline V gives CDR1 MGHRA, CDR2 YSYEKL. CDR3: CASSQNVGQVDATQYF. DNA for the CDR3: TGCGCCAGCAGCCAAAACGTTGGACAGGTCGATGCGACCCAGTACTTC.

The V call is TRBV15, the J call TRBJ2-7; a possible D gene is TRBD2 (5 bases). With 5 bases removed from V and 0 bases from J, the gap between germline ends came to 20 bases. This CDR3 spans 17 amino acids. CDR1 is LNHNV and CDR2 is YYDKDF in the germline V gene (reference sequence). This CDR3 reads CATSASSSQGLSYEQYF. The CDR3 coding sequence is TGTGCCACCAGCGCCTCATCGTCGCAAGGACTCTCCTACGAGCAGTACTTC.

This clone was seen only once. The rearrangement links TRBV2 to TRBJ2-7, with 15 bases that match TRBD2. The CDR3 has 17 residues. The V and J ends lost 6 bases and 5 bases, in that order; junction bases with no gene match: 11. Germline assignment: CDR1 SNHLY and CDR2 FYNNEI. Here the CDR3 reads CASSGGTSGRNFHEQYF. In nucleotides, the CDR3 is TGTGCCAGCAGCGGAGGGACTAGCGGGAGGAATTTCCACGAGCAGTACTTC.

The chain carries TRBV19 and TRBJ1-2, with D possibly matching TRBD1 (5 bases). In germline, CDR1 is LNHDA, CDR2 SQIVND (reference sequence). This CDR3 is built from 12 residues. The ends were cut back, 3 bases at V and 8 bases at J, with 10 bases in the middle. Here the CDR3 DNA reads TGTGCCAGTAGTATTGGGGCTTCGGGCTACACCTTC. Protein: CASSIGASGYTF.

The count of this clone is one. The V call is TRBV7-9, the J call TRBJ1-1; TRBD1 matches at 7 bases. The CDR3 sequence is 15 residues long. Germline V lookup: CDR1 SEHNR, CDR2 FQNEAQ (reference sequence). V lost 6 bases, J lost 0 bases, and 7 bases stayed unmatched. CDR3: CASSWDSLMNTEAFF. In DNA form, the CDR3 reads TGTGCCAGCAGTTGGGACAGCCTCATGAACACTGAAGCTTTCTTT.

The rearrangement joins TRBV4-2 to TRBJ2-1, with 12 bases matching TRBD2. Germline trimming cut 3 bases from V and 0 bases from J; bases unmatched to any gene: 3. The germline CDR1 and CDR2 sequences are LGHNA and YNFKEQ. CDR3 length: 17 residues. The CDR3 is CASSQETSGSSYNEQFF. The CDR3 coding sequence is TGTGCCAGCAGCCAGGAGACTAGCGGGAGCTCCTACAATGAGCAGTTCTTC.

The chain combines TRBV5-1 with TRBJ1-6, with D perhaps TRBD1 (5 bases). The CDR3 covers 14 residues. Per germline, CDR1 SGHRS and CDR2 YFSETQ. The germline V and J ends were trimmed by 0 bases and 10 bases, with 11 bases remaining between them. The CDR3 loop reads CASSLAGGDSPLHF. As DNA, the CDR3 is TGCGCCAGCAGCTTGGCCGGGGGGGACTCACCCCTCCACTTT.

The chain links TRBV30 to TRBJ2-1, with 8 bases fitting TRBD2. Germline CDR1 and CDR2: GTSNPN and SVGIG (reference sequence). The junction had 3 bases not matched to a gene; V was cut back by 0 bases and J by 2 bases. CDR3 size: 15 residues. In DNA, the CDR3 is TGTGCCTGGAGTGTTCAACTAGCGGCCTACAATGAGCAGTTCTTC. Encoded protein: CAWSVQLAAYNEQFF.

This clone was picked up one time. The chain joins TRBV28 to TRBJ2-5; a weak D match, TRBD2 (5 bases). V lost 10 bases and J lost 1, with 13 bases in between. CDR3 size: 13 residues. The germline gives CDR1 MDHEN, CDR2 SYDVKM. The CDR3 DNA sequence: TGTGCCACCTTAAGGACTCCCCAAGAGACCCAGTACTTC. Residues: CATLRTPQETQYF. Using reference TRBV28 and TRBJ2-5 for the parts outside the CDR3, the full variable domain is DVKVTQSSRYLVKRTGEKVFLECVQDMDHENMFWYRQDPGLGLRLIYFSYDVKMKEKGDIPEGYSVSREKKERFSLILESASTNQTSMYLCATLRTPQETQYFGPGTRLLVL.

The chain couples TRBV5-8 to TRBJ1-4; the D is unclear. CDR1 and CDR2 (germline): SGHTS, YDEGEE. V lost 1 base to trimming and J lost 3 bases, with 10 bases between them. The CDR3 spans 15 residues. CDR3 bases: TGTGCCAGCAGCTTGTTAGGGAGTTCTAATGAAAAACTGTTTTTT. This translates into CASSLLGSSNEKLFF.

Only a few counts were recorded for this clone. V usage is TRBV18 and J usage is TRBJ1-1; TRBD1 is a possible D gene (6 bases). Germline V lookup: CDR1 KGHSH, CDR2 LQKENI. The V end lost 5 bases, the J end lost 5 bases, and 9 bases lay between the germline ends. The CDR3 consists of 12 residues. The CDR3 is CASSTDRTEAFF. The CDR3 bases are TGTGCCAGCTCAACCGACAGGACTGAAGCTTTCTTT.

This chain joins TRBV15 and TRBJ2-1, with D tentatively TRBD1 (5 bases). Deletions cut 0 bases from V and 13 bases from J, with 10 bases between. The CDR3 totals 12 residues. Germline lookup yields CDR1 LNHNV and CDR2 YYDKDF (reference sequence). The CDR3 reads CATSRERQPQFF. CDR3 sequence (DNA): TGTGCCACCAGCAGAGAGAGACAGCCCCAGTTCTTC.

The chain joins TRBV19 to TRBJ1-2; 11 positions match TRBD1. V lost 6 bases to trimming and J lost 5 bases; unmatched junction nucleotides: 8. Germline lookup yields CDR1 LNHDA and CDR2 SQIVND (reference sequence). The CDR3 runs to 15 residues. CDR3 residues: CASSRPGQGEYGYTF. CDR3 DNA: TGTGCCAGTAGCCGACCGGGACAGGGGGAGTATGGCTACACCTTC.

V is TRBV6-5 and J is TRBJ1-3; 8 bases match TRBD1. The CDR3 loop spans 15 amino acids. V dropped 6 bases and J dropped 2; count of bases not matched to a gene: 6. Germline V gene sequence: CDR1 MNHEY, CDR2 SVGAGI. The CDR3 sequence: CASRADRAAGNTIYF. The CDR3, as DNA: TGTGCCAGCAGGGCGGACAGGGCAGCTGGAAACACCATATATTTT.

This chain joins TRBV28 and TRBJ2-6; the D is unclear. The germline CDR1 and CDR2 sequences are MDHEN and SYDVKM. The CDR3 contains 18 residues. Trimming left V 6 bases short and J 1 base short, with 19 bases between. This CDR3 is CASSQAPGFASGANVLTF. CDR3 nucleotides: TGTGCCAGCAGCCAAGCCCCCGGTTTCGCGTCTGGGGCCAACGTCCTGACTTTC.